This TCR beta chain was captured in a study of cytomegalovirus exposure and HLA in healthy donors. The CDR3 spans 15 residues. CDR1 is SGHRS, CDR2 YFSETQ, per germline. V gave up 0 bases and J gave up 3 bases; unmatched junction bases: 5. Study observations and caveats: As a later analysis showed, a missense DCLRE1C variant was linked to trimming of TCR beta V- and J-genes.

PCR primers comprised 60 Vbeta and 13 Jbeta primers. Assay: immunoSEQ multiplex PCR; the TCRdb copy retains only in-frame clones and omits some. The sample gives about 140,000 clones, about 84% of which show up once; 2% to 3% is in the top ten. Notes on this clone: Its specificity is not known. The same CDR3 also results from other DNA sequences found in this sample.

The chain carries TRBV5-1 and TRBJ2-7; TRBD1 agrees at 8 bases. The source of this sequence is a man between 45 and 60 years old in good health and CMV-seronegative. Input material: PBMCs. DNA of the CDR3: TGCGCCAGCAGCTTGGGCCCCGGACAGGGCTACGAGCAGTACTTC. Protein sequence: CASSLGPGQGYEQYF.